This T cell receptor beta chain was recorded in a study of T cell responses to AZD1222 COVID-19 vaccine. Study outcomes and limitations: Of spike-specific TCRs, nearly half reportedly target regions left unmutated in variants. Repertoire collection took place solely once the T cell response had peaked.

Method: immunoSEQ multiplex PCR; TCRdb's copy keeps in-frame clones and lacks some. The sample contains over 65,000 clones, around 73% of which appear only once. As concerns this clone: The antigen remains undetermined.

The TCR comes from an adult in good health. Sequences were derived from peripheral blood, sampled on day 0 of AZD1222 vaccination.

The CDR3 nucleotides are TGTGCCAGCAGCCAAGAATTAGCGGGAGACAATGAGCAGTTCTTC. Amino acid sequence: CASSQELAGDNEQFF. The rearrangement uses TRBV4-2 and TRBJ2-1, with 9 bases lining up with TRBD2. Germline loops: CDR1 LGHNA, CDR2 YNFKEQ. The CDR3 extends over 15 amino acids. V gave up 0 bases and J gave up 5 bases; unmatched junction bases: 2.